The subject of this entry is one TCR beta chain. The data derive from a study of T cell changes during pregnancy in multiple sclerosis. Data came from immunoSEQ multiplex PCR; TCRdb stores just in-frame clones and leaves some out. The sample has around 100,000 clones, 94% seen once; the top ten hold around 0.9%. The CDR3 is 16 amino acids. CDR1 is MNHEY and CDR2 is SMNVEV in the germline V gene (reference sequence). V was pared by 3 bases and J by 0 bases, with 14 bases between. The material sequenced was peripheral blood, taken before pregnancy. This rearrangement joins TRBV27 to TRBJ1-2, with D possibly matching TRBD1 (6 bases). The sequence was obtained from a female donor with multiple sclerosis, enrolled in a pregnancy study. The CDR3, as DNA: TGTGCCAGCAGTTTGGTGACAGGTTCAGCTAACTATGGCTACACCTTC. It specifies CASSLVTGSANYGYTF.